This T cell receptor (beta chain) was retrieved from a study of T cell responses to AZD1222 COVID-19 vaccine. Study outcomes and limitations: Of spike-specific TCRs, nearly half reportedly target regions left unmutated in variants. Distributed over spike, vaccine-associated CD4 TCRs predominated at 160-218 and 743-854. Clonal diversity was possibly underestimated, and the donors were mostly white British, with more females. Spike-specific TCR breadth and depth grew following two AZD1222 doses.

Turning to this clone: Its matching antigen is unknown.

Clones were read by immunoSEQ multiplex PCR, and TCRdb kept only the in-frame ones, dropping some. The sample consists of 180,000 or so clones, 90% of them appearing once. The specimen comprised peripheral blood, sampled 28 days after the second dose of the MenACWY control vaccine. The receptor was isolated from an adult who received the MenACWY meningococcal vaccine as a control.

The CDR3 coding sequence is TGTGCCAGCAGCTTCATAGGGTATGGCTACACCTTC. Its translation: CASSFIGYGYTF. The chain joins TRBV11-2 to TRBJ1-2; D remains ambiguous. The CDR3 totals 12 residues. The V gene's germline CDR1 is SGHAT and CDR2 FQNNGV. The V gene lost 3 bases and the J gene lost 5 bases, with 7 bases spanning the gap. The variable domain in full, completed from reference TRBV11-2 and TRBJ1-2, reads EAGVAQSPRYKIIEKRQSVAFWCNPISGHATLYWYQQILGQGPKLLIQFQNNGVVDDSQLPKDRFSAERLKGVDSTLKIQPAKLEDSAVYLCASSFIGYGYTFGSGTRLTVV.